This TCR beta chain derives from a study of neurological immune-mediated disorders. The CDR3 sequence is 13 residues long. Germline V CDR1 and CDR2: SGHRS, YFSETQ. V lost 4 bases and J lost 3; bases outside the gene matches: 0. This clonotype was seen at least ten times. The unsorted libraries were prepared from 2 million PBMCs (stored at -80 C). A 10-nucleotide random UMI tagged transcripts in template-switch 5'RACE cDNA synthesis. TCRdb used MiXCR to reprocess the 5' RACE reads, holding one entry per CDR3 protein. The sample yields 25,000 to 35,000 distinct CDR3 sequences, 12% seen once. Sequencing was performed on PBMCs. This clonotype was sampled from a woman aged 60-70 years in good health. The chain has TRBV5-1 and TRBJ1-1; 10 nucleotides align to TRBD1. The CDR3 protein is CASSGTGDTEAFF. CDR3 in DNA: TGCGCCAGCAGCGGGACAGGGGACACTGAAGCTTTCTTT.